A selection of T cell receptor beta chains follows, all from one sample in a study of cytomegalovirus exposure and HLA in healthy donors. Generated by immunoSEQ multiplex PCR, the TCRdb table keeps only in-frame clones and is missing some. The sample records fewer than 200,000 clones, 78% being singletons. Source material: PBMCs. All receptors come from a female donor in good health and CMV-seronegative. The CDR3 runs from the conserved cysteine through the conserved F or W. A D gene is named only where the DNA matches it firmly. Expanded clones get a size class; other rows say once, few or many, or leave the size out.

few,11,.,TRBV20-1,TRBJ2-5,CSASPEETQYF,TGCAGTGCTAGCCCAGAAGAGACCCAGTACTTC
few,18,.,TRBV10-3,TRBJ1-2,CAISVYKKDGDPNYGYTF,TGTGCCATCAGTGTGTACAAGAAAGACGGAGACCCTAACTATGGCTACACCTTC
.,15,.,TRBV6-5,TRBJ2-7,CASSFRQNFPYEQYF,TGTGCCAGCAGTTTCCGACAGAACTTTCCCTACGAGCAGTACTTC
.,17,TRBD1,TRBV28,TRBJ2-7,CASSTLGQGGKAYEQYF,TGTGCCAGCTCTACGTTGGGACAGGGAGGAAAAGCCTACGAGCAGTACTTC
few,16,TRBD2,TRBV27,TRBJ2-5,CASSPLAGGPGKTQYF,TGTGCCAGCAGCCCCCTAGCGGGAGGGCCCGGGAAGACCCAGTACTTC
few,18,.,TRBV4-1,TRBJ2-4,CASSAGGGQGRAKNIQYF,TGCGCCAGCAGCGCCGGGGGGGGACAGGGTAGGGCCAAAAACATTCAGTACTTC
.,14,TRBD2,TRBV2,TRBJ2-7,CASSDSSGSWNQYF,TGTGCCAGCAGTGATTCCAGCGGGAGTTGGAACCAGTACTTC
.,14,.,TRBV19,TRBJ2-1,CASGGQGRVNEQFF,TGTGCCAGTGGGGGCCAGGGTAGGGTCAATGAGCAGTTCTTC
.,15,TRBD2,TRBV7-7,TRBJ2-7,CASSLEAGDTYEQYF,TGTGCTAGCAGCTTAGAAGCGGGAGATACCTACGAGCAGTACTTC
once,17,TRBD1,TRBV11-3,TRBJ2-7,CASSLDRWGTGSYEQYF,TGTGCCAGCAGCTTAGATCGGTGGGGGACAGGTTCATACGAGCAGTACTTC
.,16,.,TRBV13,TRBJ1-2,CASSLGRGRRDSGYTF,TGTGCCAGCAGCTTAGGCCGAGGCAGGAGAGACAGTGGCTACACCTTC
.,15,TRBD2,TRBV9,TRBJ2-7,CASSVGSGGTYEQYF,TGTGCCAGCAGCGTAGGTAGCGGGGGCACCTACGAGCAGTACTTC
.,14,TRBD1,TRBV6-1,TRBJ1-2,CASRGQGSNYGYTF,TGTGCCAGCAGAGGACAGGGGAGTAACTATGGCTACACCTTC
.,15,TRBD1,TRBV28,TRBJ1-2,CASSRDRGPRYGYTF,TGTGCCAGCAGCCGGGACAGGGGGCCGCGATATGGCTACACCTTC
.,15,TRBD1,TRBV6-1,TRBJ1-2,CASSEDRGPGYGYAF,TGTGCCAGCAGTGAAGATAGGGGGCCAGGCTATGGCTACGCCTTC
.,15,TRBD2,TRBV7-2,TRBJ2-1,CASSPSGGAWDEQFF,TGTGCCAGCAGTCCTAGCGGGGGGGCCTGGGATGAGCAGTTCTTC
.,16,.,TRBV7-6,TRBJ2-3,CASSDNRQTSTDTQYF,TGTGCCAGCAGCGACAACAGGCAAACTAGCACAGATACGCAGTATTTT
.,13,.,TRBV2,TRBJ1-1,CASSEAPRAEAFF,TGTGCCAGCAGTGAAGCGCCCCGGGCTGAAGCTTTCTTT
.,14,TRBD1,TRBV7-2,TRBJ2-3,CASSSLTGADTQYF,TGTGCCAGCAGCTCTCTTACAGGGGCAGATACGCAGTATTTT
.,15,TRBD1,TRBV16,TRBJ1-1,CASSRPTGGYTEAFF,TGTGCCAGCAGCCGTCCGACAGGGGGCTACACTGAAGCTTTCTTT
.,14,.,TRBV4-3,TRBJ2-7,CASSQTRDSTEQYF,TGCGCCAGCAGCCAAACCCGGGACTCCACCGAGCAGTACTTC
.,15,TRBD2,TRBV9,TRBJ2-3,CASSVASGGSDTQYF,TGTGCCAGCAGCGTAGCTAGCGGGGGGTCTGATACGCAGTATTTT
.,13,.,TRBV11-3,TRBJ1-1,CASSSRQNTEAFF,TGTGCCAGCAGTTCACGACAGAACACTGAAGCTTTCTTT
once,14,TRBD1,TRBV28,TRBJ1-5,CASSFMYRGQPQHF,TGTGCCAGCAGTTTCATGTACAGGGGGCAGCCCCAGCATTTT
many,15,.,TRBV15,TRBJ2-1,CATSITGGEYNEQFF,TGTGCCACCAGCATCACAGGTGGAGAATACAATGAGCAGTTCTTC
few,12,TRBD1,TRBV2,TRBJ2-7,CASSNRGYEQYF,TGTGCCAGCAGTAACAGGGGTTACGAGCAGTACTTC
once,17,TRBD1,TRBV27,TRBJ2-2,CASSSNPGTANTGELFF,TGTGCCAGCAGTTCCAACCCGGGGACAGCGAACACCGGGGAGCTGTTTTTT
once,15,TRBD1,TRBV5-1,TRBJ2-2,CASRPTGGSAGELFF,TGCGCCAGCAGGCCGACAGGGGGCTCGGCCGGGGAGCTGTTTTTT
.,18,TRBD2,TRBV5-1,TRBJ2-3,CASSFGLAGGPVTDTQYF,TGCGCCAGCAGCTTCGGACTAGCGGGAGGGCCTGTCACAGATACGCAGTATTTT
.,15,.,TRBV10-3,TRBJ2-1,CAISSGGEGHNEQFF,TGTGCCATTTCGTCCGGGGGAGAGGGACACAATGAGCAGTTCTTC
.,14,.,TRBV5-8,TRBJ2-1,CASTRGLALHEQFF,TGTGCCAGCACCCGGGGGTTGGCTCTCCATGAGCAGTTCTTC
.,16,.,TRBV7-9,TRBJ2-5,CASSSGGGAAIETQYF,TGTGCCAGCAGTTCCGGGGGTGGGGCAGCTATCGAGACCCAGTACTTC
.,16,.,TRBV15,TRBJ2-1,CATSTYHQGTYNEQFF,TGTGCCACCAGCACATACCACCAGGGCACCTACAATGAGCAGTTCTTC
few,16,TRBD1,TRBV5-1,TRBJ2-5,CASSISGQGVSETQYF,TGCGCCAGCAGCATCTCCGGACAGGGGGTTTCAGAGACCCAGTACTTC
.,15,TRBD2,TRBV7-9,TRBJ2-1,CASSPTSGIYNEQFF,TGTGCCAGCAGCCCGACTAGCGGGATCTACAATGAGCAGTTCTTC
.,14,TRBD2,TRBV6-1,TRBJ2-7,CASRRTSDYYEQYF,TGTGCCAGCAGGCGGACTAGCGATTACTACGAGCAGTACTTC
.,16,TRBD1,TRBV5-1,TRBJ2-7,CASSLAGTGKFFEQYF,TGCGCCAGCAGCTTGGCCGGGACAGGGAAATTCTTCGAGCAGTACTTC
.,18,.,TRBV7-6,TRBJ2-3,CASSLSRVSRGSTDTQYF,TGTGCCAGCAGCTTATCCCGAGTCAGCCGGGGGAGCACAGATACGCAGTATTTT
.,13,TRBD1,TRBV2,TRBJ2-1,CASKSGQNNEQFF,TGTGCCAGCAAATCGGGACAGAACAATGAGCAGTTCTTC
.,16,TRBD2,TRBV7-2,TRBJ2-2,CASSPPSGRTTGELFF,TGTGCCAGCAGCCCCCCTAGCGGGAGGACCACCGGGGAGCTGTTTTTT
once,15,TRBD2,TRBV9,TRBJ2-3,CASSVEAGDTDTQYF,TGTGCCAGCAGCGTAGAAGCGGGAGACACAGATACGCAGTATTTT
.,15,TRBD1,TRBV19,TRBJ1-4,CASSILGQLNEKLFF,TGTGCCAGTAGTATTTTGGGACAGCTTAATGAAAAACTGTTTTTT
.,16,.,TRBV11-1,TRBJ2-1,CASSSLSGKGANEQFF,TGTGCCAGCAGCTCCCTTAGCGGAAAGGGGGCCAATGAGCAGTTCTTC
.,17,TRBD2,TRBV30,TRBJ2-1,CAWSFPRGAGGYNEQFF,TGTGCCTGGAGTTTTCCCAGGGGAGCGGGAGGGTACAATGAGCAGTTCTTC
.,19,TRBD2,TRBV5-1,TRBJ2-3,CASSSLGGLAGERGGTQYF,TGCGCCAGCAGCTCCCTCGGTGGACTAGCGGGAGAAAGGGGTGGTACGCAGTATTTT
few,14,TRBD1,TRBV9,TRBJ2-5,CASNKQGAGETQYF,TGTGCCAGCAACAAACAGGGGGCTGGGGAGACCCAGTACTTC
.,14,TRBD1,TRBV5-4,TRBJ2-7,CASSQGQGLREQYF,TGTGCCAGCAGCCAAGGACAGGGGCTCCGTGAGCAGTACTTC
.,13,.,TRBV5-1,TRBJ2-1,CASSFQGYNEQFF,TGCGCCAGCAGCTTTCAGGGTTACAATGAGCAGTTCTTC
.,15,TRBD1,TRBV5-1,TRBJ2-7,CASSLGQGTGHEQYF,TGCGCCAGCAGCTTGGGACAGGGCACGGGCCACGAGCAGTACTTC
once,15,TRBD1,TRBV13,TRBJ2-5,CASSLRTGAGETQYF,TGTGCCAGCAGCTTACGGACAGGGGCCGGGGAGACCCAGTACTTC
.,11,.,TRBV19,TRBJ1-1,CASSRVTEAFF,TGTGCCAGCTCTCGCGTGACTGAAGCTTTCTTT
.,14,TRBD1,TRBV9,TRBJ2-1,CASSVRMTGTEQFF,TGTGCCAGCAGCGTCCGGATGACAGGGACTGAGCAGTTCTTC
.,11,.,TRBV11-2,TRBJ2-1,CASSWTIEQFF,TGTGCCAGCAGCTGGACTATCGAGCAGTTCTTC
.,16,.,TRBV13,TRBJ2-6,CASSPSGVSGANVLTF,TGTGCCAGCAGCCCGTCGGGGGTCTCTGGGGCCAACGTCCTGACTTTC
.,13,.,TRBV19,TRBJ1-1,CASSTEFWTEAFF,TGTGCCAGTAGTACCGAGTTTTGGACTGAAGCTTTCTTT
.,15,TRBD1,TRBV27,TRBJ2-7,CASSPTGGYAYEQYF,TGTGCCAGCAGTCCGACAGGGGGTTATGCCTACGAGCAGTACTTC
.,14,.,TRBV23-1,TRBJ2-7,CASSQCGGTYEQYF,TGCGCCAGCAGTCAATGCGGCGGAACCTACGAGCAGTACTTC
once,15,.,TRBV18,TRBJ1-5,CASSPAPYSNQPQHF,TGTGCCAGCTCACCTGCCCCCTATAGCAATCAGCCCCAGCATTTT
.,13,TRBD1,TRBV6-1,TRBJ1-2,CASRTGQGYGYTF,TGTGCCAGCAGGACGGGACAGGGCTATGGCTACACCTTC